The 32 T cell receptor beta chains below were found in one sample sequenced in a study of brain metastases from non-small cell lung cancer. The protocol was immunoSEQ multiplex PCR, while the TCRdb copy is restricted to in-frame clones and leaves out a portion. The sample lists roughly 1,500 clones, around 84% occurring once. The sample comprised primary lung tumor tissue. The receptors derive from a donor at least 40 years old with non-small cell lung cancer.

This chain joins TRBV11-2 and TRBJ2-7; 11 bases fit TRBD2. CDR1 is SGHAT, CDR2 FQNNGV, per germline. This CDR3 comprises 19 residues. V gave up 5 bases and J gave up 0 bases; unmatched junction bases: 15. This CDR3 is CASSTGVSGRAVSSYEQYF. Here the CDR3 DNA reads TGTGCCAGCAGCACTGGGGTTAGCGGGAGGGCCGTAAGCTCCTACGAGCAGTACTTC.

Comments on this clone: The germline gene is not matched at one end of the junction; a read error may be the cause. Other DNA sequences in the same sample also yield this CDR3. This chain connects TRBV5-5 to TRBJ2-6; D tentatively fits TRBD1 or TRBD2 (5 bases each). This CDR3 is 17 amino acids long. Germline CDR1 and CDR2: SGHKS and YYEKEE (reference sequence). CDR3 region: CASSSPHRGSGANVLTF. For the CDR3, the DNA is TGTGCCAGCAGCTCACCTCACCGGGGCTCTGGGGCCAACGTCCTAACTTTC. Combining the CDR3 with reference TRBV5-5 and TRBJ2-6 gives the whole variable domain DAGVTQSPTHLIKTRGQQVTLRCSPISGHKSVSWYQQVLGQGPQFIFQYYEKEERGRGNFPDRFSARQFPNYSSELNVNALLLGDSALYLCASSSPHRGSGANVLTFGAGSRLTVL.

This chain links TRBV5-1 with TRBJ2-3; weak D call: TRBD1 (5 bases). CDR1 SGHRS and CDR2 YFSETQ come from the germline V gene. This CDR3 has 14 amino acids. V dropped 0 bases and J dropped 6 bases, with 11 bases sitting between them. The CDR3 coding sequence is TGCGCCAGCAGCTTGGCCGTAGGGGCTGATACGCAGTATTTT. Translating it yields CASSLAVGADTQYF.

The chain joins TRBV5-1 to TRBJ2-7; 11 positions agree with TRBD2. This CDR3 has 15 residues. With V trimmed by 4 bases and J by 1 base, 4 bases remained unmatched. In germline, CDR1 is SGHRS, CDR2 YFSETQ. The DNA of the CDR3 is TGCGCCAGCAGCCCGATAGCGGGAGGGTCCTACGAGCAGTACTTC. Amino acids: CASSPIAGGSYEQYF.

V is TRBV27 and J is TRBJ2-1; 7 bases map to TRBD2. V trimming: 7 bases; J trimming: 11 bases; junction bases outside the gene matches: 23. The CDR3 is made up of 17 amino acids. Germline V gene data show CDR1 as MNHEY and CDR2 as SMNVEV (reference sequence). The CDR3 here is CASTDRGGASAWDKQFF. The CDR3, as DNA: TGTGCCAGCACCGATAGGGGAGGGGCCTCCGCGTGGGATAAGCAGTTCTTC.

This clone occurred a few times. In DNA, the CDR3 is TGTGCCAGCAGTGTCGACAGGGGGCGTAGTGAGCAGTTCTTC. Protein: CASSVDRGRSEQFF. The V gene is TRBV27, the J gene TRBJ2-1; 10 bases are a match to TRBD1. V shed 5 bases, J shed 9 bases, and the junction held 7 bases outside the gene matches. This CDR3 comprises 14 residues. The germline CDR1 and CDR2 sequences are MNHEY and SMNVEV (reference sequence).

The chain is built from TRBV10-3 and TRBJ2-7; 8 nucleotides line up with TRBD1. The CDR3 length is 12 residues. Per the germline V gene, CDR1 is ENHRY and CDR2 is SYGVKD. The ends lost 6 bases at V and 5 bases at J; junction bases unmatched: 3. CDR3 nucleotides: TGTGCCATCAGCCCGGACAGGGACGAGCAGTACTTC. It yields the protein CAISPDRDEQYF.

CDR3 loop: CAWGLQGGETQYF. CDR3 sequence (DNA): TGTGCCTGGGGTTTACAGGGAGGAGAGACCCAGTACTTC. This sequence joins TRBV30 and TRBJ2-5; tentatively, D is TRBD1 or TRBD2 (6 bases each). This CDR3 region has 13 residues. Germline CDR1 GTSNPN, CDR2 SVGIG (reference sequence). Trimming took off 5 bases at V and 4 bases at J, with 14 bases between the two ends.

The V call is TRBV25-1, the J call TRBJ1-1; D not resolved. Deletions cut 2 bases from V and 7 bases from J, with 11 bases between. The length of the CDR3 is 13 residues. From germline, CDR1 is MGHDK and CDR2 SYGVNS. The CDR3 loop is CASSEGDLVEAFF. In DNA form, the CDR3 reads TGTGCCAGCAGTGAAGGAGACCTAGTTGAAGCTTTCTTT.

The chain employs TRBV4-2 and TRBJ1-4; the D is unclear. V lost 5 bases to trimming and J lost 7 bases, with 14 bases between them. The germline V gene has CDR1 LGHNA and CDR2 YNFKEQ. This CDR3 is 14 amino acids long. This chain's CDR3 is CASSFGPAGEKLFF. Written as DNA, the CDR3 is TGTGCCAGCAGCTTCGGACCGGCCGGTGAAAAACTGTTTTTT.

The chain couples TRBV7-8 to TRBJ1-1; tentatively, D is TRBD1 (5 bases). The V gene lost 4 bases and the J gene lost 3 bases, with 18 bases spanning the gap. CDR1 and CDR2 from the germline V gene are SGHVS and FQNEAQ. The CDR3 covers 16 residues. The CDR3 DNA follows: TGTGCCAGCAGCTCTGGGACCCGAAGGGTATACACTGAAGCTTTCTTT. Translating gives CASSSGTRRVYTEAFF.

This chain uses TRBV15 with TRBJ2-1, with D unclear. The CDR3 consists of 14 residues. V dropped 0 bases and J dropped 6 bases, with 9 bases sitting between them. Germline CDR1 and CDR2: LNHNV and YYDKDF (reference sequence). The DNA for the CDR3 is TGTGCCACCAGCAGAGAATATAGATCCAATGAGCAGTTCTTC. This translates into CATSREYRSNEQFF.

The V call is TRBV4-3, the J call TRBJ1-4, with 9 bases lining up with TRBD1. This CDR3 has 19 amino acids. From germline, CDR1 is LGHNA and CDR2 YSLEER. V dropped 0 bases and J dropped 3; count of bases not matched to a gene: 11. CDR3 in DNA: TGCGCCAGCAGCCAAGATATCCCCGGACAGGGGAGGGCTAATGAAAAACTGTTTTTT. Amino acid sequence: CASSQDIPGQGRANEKLFF.

The chain employs TRBV7-8 and TRBJ1-1; D perhaps matches TRBD1 (6 bases). The CDR3 covers 13 residues. CDR1 is SGHVS and CDR2 is FQNEAQ in the germline V gene. Trimming stripped 1 base from V and 8 bases from J, with 11 bases between. The chain's CDR3 is CASSLDRVEEAFF. DNA of the CDR3: TGTGCCAGCAGCTTAGACAGGGTCGAAGAAGCTTTCTTT.

The rearrangement links TRBV10-3 to TRBJ1-1, with no clear D. The germline V and J ends were trimmed by 8 bases and 8 bases, with 15 bases remaining between them. The CDR3 extends over 12 amino acids. Germline loops: CDR1 ENHRY, CDR2 SYGVKD. The CDR3 loop reads CAIERLDGEAFF. The CDR3 DNA sequence: TGTGCCATCGAGAGGTTGGACGGAGAAGCTTTCTTT.

The V and J genes are TRBV4-1 and TRBJ2-1; 8 bases match TRBD1. The CDR3 runs to 17 residues. Germline V lookup: CDR1 MGHRA, CDR2 YSYEKL. V was clipped by 2 bases and J by 6 bases; unmatched bases: 12. The CDR3 DNA reads as TGCGCCAGCAGCCAAAACCCTCGGACAGGGCCCCTCAATGAGCAGTTCTTC. The encoded protein is CASSQNPRTGPLNEQFF.

This chain joins TRBV27 and TRBJ1-4; D remains unclear. The CDR3 has 14 residues. V was pared by 5 bases and J by 14 bases, with 21 bases between. Germline CDR1 is MNHEY and CDR2 is SMNVEV (reference sequence). The CDR3 spells CASSPRSKTGGLFF. The CDR3 DNA is TGTGCCAGCAGTCCCCGAAGCAAAACGGGAGGGCTGTTTTTT.

The chain employs TRBV18 and TRBJ1-5; D possibly corresponds to TRBD1 (5 bases). This CDR3 region has 17 residues. Between the trimmed V and J ends, which lost 4 bases and 3 bases, there was a span of 19 bases. Germline V lookup: CDR1 KGHSH, CDR2 LQKENI. The DNA for the CDR3 is TGTGCCAGCTCACTCAACAGGCCCCGGGGCATCAATCAGCCCCAGCATTTT. It codes for CASSLNRPRGINQPQHF.

Concerning this clone: The junction differs from germline at one of its ends, possibly a read error. The chain is built from TRBV4-3 and TRBJ2-4, with TRBD2 identical over 10 bases. Germline V gene lookup returns CDR1 LGHNA and CDR2 YSLEER. This CDR3 is built from 16 residues. Written as DNA, the CDR3 is TGCGCCAGCAGCCTAAACCGGGCTAGCGGGGGTGACATTCAGTACTTT. Translating it yields CASSLNRASGGDIQYF.

In this sample, this clone turned up a few times. This sequence joins TRBV6-5 and TRBJ1-4, with D hard to call. Trimming pared 8 bases from V and 4 bases from J, leaving 11 bases between. The CDR3 is 13 residues long. Per the germline V gene, CDR1 is MNHEY and CDR2 is SVGAGI. This CDR3 is CASGWKDNEKLFF. CDR3 nucleotides: TGTGCCAGCGGTTGGAAAGATAATGAAAAACTGTTTTTT.

The chain combines TRBV9 with TRBJ2-5, with 7 bases matching TRBD2. Germline V gene lookup returns CDR1 SGDLS and CDR2 YYNGEE. The CDR3 has 15 amino acids. With 4 bases clipped from V and 3 bases from J, the junction kept 9 bases outside the gene matches. CDR3 region: CASSLGTNREETQYF. CDR3 DNA: TGTGCCAGCAGCCTCGGGACTAATAGAGAAGAGACCCAGTACTTC.

The chain links TRBV9 to TRBJ2-5; D not certain. In germline, CDR1 is SGDLS, CDR2 YYNGEE. V was shortened by 0 bases and J by 0 bases, with 9 bases between the two germline ends. This CDR3 spans 15 amino acids. As DNA, the CDR3 is TGTGCCAGCAGCGTAGATGGGCAGTACCAAGAGACCCAGTACTTC. Translated, it gives CASSVDGQYQETQYF.

The chain uses TRBV7-3 and TRBJ2-3; 10 bases map to TRBD2. The CDR3 consists of 15 residues. Germline CDR1 reads SGHTA; CDR2 reads FQGTGA. J lost 4 bases, V lost 7 bases, and 8 bases had no gene match. CDR3 nucleotide sequence: TGTGCCAGCACCCGAGCGGGGGGGCCCCCAGATACGCAGTATTTT. It translates to CASTRAGGPPDTQYF.

The chain recombines TRBV5-4 with TRBJ1-1, with 8 bases fitting TRBD1. Germline trimming cut 2 bases from V and 0 bases from J; bases unmatched to any gene: 9. The CDR3 has 17 amino acids. Germline values: CDR1 SGHNT, CDR2 YYREEE (reference sequence). The CDR3 protein is CASSFDQGAGMNTEAFF. In DNA, the CDR3 is TGTGCCAGCAGCTTCGATCAGGGGGCGGGCATGAACACTGAAGCTTTCTTT.

The rearrangement uses TRBV5-6 and TRBJ2-7, with 7 bases lining up with TRBD1. CDR3 length: 17 amino acids. The V gene end was trimmed by 3 bases and the J gene end by 0 bases; junction bases not matched to a gene: 12. Germline V gene sequence: CDR1 SGHDT, CDR2 YYEEEE. The CDR3: CASSSWPGTANSYEQYF. CDR3 nucleotides: TGTGCCAGCAGCTCCTGGCCCGGGACAGCGAACTCCTACGAGCAGTACTTC.

This clone was picked up one time. The genes are TRBV6-5 and TRBJ1-4; D is ambiguous. This CDR3 comprises 13 residues. Trimming took 6 bases from V and 6 from J, leaving 11 bases between them. Looked up from germline, CDR1 is MNHEY and CDR2 is SVGAGI. The chain's CDR3 is CASSLNGYEKLFF. As DNA, the CDR3 is TGTGCCAGCAGCCTAAACGGCTATGAAAAACTGTTTTTT.

Details on this clone: This may come from a read error, since a much larger clone is one base off. This sample includes further DNA sequences coding for the same CDR3. The chain combines TRBV28 with TRBJ1-5, with D unclear. Trimming removed 1 base from V and 9 bases from J, with 16 bases in between. The CDR3 contains 15 residues. Germline CDR1 MDHEN, CDR2 SYDVKM. Written as DNA, the CDR3 is TGTGCCAGCAGTTTATTTTCTAGGGAGTTTTCGCCCCAGCATTTT. Residues: CASSLFSREFSPQHF.

The chain employs TRBV3-1 (or the pseudogene TRBV3-2) and TRBJ1-2; no firm D call. CDR3 length: 14 amino acids. With 4 bases removed from V and 7 bases from J, the gap between germline ends came to 16 bases. The germline gives CDR1 LGHDT, CDR2 YNNKEL (reference sequence). The CDR3 spells CASSPRGTAGGYTF. The CDR3 bases are TGTGCCAGCAGCCCCCGGGGTACAGCTGGTGGCTACACCTTC.

The CDR3 nucleotides read TGTGCCAGCAGCCAAGAGCACGCGGGGGGGGTGAATGAGCAGTTCTTC. Translated, it gives CASSQEHAGGVNEQFF. This chain uses TRBV14 with TRBJ2-1, with TRBD2 matching over 9 bases. This CDR3 is 16 amino acids long. Unmatched junction bases numbered 7, after V lost 0 bases and J lost 7 bases. CDR1 is SGHDN and CDR2 is FVKESK in the germline V gene.

As to this clone: One end of the junction does not line up with germline, which may come from a read error. The DNA of the CDR3 is TGTGCCATCAGTGACGACGTTACCTACGAGCAGTACTTC. Residues: CAISDDVTYEQYF. This rearrangement joins TRBV24-1 to TRBJ2-7, with no clear D. The CDR3 runs 13 residues. Germline CDR1 reads KGHDR; CDR2 reads SFDVKD.

This chain uses TRBV18 with TRBJ2-6; the D call may be TRBD1 or TRBD2 (5 bases each). The CDR3 covers 23 residues. Per the germline V gene, CDR1 is KGHSH and CDR2 is LQKENI. The V gene lost 3 bases and the J gene lost 1 base, with 31 bases spanning the gap. CDR3 loop: CASSPLLGRDLPNRFSGANVLTF. In nucleotides, the CDR3 is TGTGCCAGCTCACCCCTTCTGGGACGGGACCTACCGAATAGGTTTTCTGGGGCCAACGTCCTGACTTTC.

Comments on this clone: At one of its ends the junction is not consistent with the germline gene, which may arise from a read error. This sequence joins TRBV5-6 and TRBJ2-1, with 10 bases aligning to TRBD2. Germline values: CDR1 SGHDT, CDR2 YYEEEE. The CDR3 runs 19 residues. The CDR3 protein is CASTPPSGRALNSYNEQFF. DNA for the CDR3: TGTGCTAGCACCCCTCCCAGCGGGAGGGCCCTGAACTCCTACAATGAGCAGTTCTTC.